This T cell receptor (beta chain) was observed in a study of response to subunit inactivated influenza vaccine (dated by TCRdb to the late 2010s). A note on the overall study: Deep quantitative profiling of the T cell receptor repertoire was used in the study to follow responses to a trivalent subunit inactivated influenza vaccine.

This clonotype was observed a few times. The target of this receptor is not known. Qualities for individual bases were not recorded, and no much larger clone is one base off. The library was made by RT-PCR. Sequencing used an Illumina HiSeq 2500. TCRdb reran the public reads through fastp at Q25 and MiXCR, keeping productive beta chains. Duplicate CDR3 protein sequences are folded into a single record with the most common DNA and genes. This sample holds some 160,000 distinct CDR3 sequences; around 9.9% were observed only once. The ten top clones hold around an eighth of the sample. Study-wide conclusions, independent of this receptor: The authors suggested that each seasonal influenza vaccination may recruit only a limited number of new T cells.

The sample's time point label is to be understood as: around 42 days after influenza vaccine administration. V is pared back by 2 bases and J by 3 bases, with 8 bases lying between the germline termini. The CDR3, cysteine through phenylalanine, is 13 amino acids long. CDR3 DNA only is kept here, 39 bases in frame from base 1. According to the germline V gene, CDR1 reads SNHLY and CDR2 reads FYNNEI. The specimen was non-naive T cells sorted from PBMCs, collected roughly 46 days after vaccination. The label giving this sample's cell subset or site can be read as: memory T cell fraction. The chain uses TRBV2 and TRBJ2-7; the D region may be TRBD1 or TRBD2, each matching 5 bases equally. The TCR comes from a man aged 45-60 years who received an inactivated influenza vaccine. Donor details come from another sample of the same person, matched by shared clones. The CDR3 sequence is CASSEWGSYEQYF. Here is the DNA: TGTGCCAGCAGTGAATGGGGGAGCTACGAGCAGTACTTC.